This note documents a single TCR beta chain sequence. Antigen unknown. These data are taken from a study of T cell repertoires in cytomegalovirus infection. The study, taken as a whole, reports: The ex vivo response was dominated by HLA-C-restricted CMV-specific TCR beta clonotypes.

TCRdb used MiXCR to reprocess the reads, holding one entry per CDR3 protein. The sample lists around 800,000 distinct CDR3 sequences; approximately 30% were seen once. This CDR3 spans 15 amino acids. Per the germline V gene, CDR1 is MGHRA and CDR2 is YSYEKL. The ends were cut back, 6 bases at V and 3 bases at J, with 17 bases in the middle. V usage is TRBV4-1 and J usage is TRBJ1-2, with D hard to call. This specimen consisted of cultured CD8+ T cells from PBMCs, obtained from culture after CMV antigen stimulation. The sequence derives from a human donor in good health (CMV status not recorded). Some clones in this sample may be carry-over from other donors' samples. Written as DNA, the CDR3 is TGCGCCAGCAGTCGAAAACCGACGGATCACTATGGCTACACCTTC. Translation gives CASSRKPTDHYGYTF.